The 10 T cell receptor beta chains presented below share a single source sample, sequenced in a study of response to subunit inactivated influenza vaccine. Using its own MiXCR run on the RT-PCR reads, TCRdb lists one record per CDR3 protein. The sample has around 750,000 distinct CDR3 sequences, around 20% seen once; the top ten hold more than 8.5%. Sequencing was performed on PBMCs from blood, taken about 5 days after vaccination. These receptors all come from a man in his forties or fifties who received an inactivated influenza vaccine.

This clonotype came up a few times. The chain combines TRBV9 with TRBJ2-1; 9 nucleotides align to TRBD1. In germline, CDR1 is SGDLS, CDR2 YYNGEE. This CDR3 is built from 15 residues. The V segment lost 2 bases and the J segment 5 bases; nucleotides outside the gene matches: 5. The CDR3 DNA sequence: TGTGCCAGCAGCGTCCTGGGACAGGGAAACAATGAGCAGTTCTTC. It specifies CASSVLGQGNNEQFF.

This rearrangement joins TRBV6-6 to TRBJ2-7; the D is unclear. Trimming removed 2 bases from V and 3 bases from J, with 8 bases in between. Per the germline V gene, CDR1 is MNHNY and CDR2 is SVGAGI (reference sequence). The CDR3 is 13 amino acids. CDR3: CASSYLLNYEQYF. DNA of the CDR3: TGTGCCAGCAGTTACCTACTAAACTACGAGCAGTACTTC.

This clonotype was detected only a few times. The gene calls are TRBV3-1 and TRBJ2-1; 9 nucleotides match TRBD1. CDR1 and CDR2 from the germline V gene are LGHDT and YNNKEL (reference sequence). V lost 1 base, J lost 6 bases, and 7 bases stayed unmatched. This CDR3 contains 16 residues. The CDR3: CASSQAGQGRSNEQFF. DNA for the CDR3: TGTGCCAGCAGCCAAGCGGGACAGGGACGGAGCAATGAGCAGTTCTTC.

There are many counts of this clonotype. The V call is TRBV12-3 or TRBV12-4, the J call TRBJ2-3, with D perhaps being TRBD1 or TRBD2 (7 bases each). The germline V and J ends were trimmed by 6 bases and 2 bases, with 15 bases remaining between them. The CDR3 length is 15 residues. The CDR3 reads CASSNDRDYTDTQYF. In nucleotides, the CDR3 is TGTGCCAGCAGCAACGACAGGGACTACACAGATACGCAGTATTTT.

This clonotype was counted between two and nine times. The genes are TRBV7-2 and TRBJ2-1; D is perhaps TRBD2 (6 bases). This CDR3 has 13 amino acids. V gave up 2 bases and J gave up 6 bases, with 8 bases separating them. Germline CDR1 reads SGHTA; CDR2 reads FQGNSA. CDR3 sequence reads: CASSLPTSNEQFF. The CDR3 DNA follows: TGTGCCAGCAGCTTACCGACTAGCAATGAGCAGTTCTTC. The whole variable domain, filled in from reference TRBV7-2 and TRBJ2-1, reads GAGVSQSPSNKVTEKGKDVELRCDPISGHTALYWYRQSLGQGLEFLIYFQGNSAPDKSGLPSDRFSAERTGGSVSTLTIQRTQQEDSAVYLCASSLPTSNEQFFGPGTRLTVL.

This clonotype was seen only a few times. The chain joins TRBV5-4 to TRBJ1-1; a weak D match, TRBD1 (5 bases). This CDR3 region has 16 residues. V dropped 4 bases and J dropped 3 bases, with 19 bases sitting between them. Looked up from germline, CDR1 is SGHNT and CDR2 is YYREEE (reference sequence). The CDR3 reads CASSLGRVIGDTEAFF. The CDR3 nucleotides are TGTGCCAGCAGCCTTGGACGGGTGATAGGGGACACTGAAGCTTTCTTT.

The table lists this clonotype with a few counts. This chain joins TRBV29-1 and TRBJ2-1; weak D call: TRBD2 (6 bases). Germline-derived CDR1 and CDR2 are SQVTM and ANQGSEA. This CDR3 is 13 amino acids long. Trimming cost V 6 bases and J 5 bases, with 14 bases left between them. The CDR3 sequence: CSVRPGSHNEQFF. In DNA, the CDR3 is TGCAGCGTAAGACCCGGGAGTCACAATGAGCAGTTCTTC.

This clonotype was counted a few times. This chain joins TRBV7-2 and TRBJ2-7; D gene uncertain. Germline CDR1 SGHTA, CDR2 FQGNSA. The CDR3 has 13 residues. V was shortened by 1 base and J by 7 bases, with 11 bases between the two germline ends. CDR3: CASSLDSVREQYF. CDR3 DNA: TGTGCCAGCAGCTTAGACTCCGTAAGGGAGCAGTACTTC.

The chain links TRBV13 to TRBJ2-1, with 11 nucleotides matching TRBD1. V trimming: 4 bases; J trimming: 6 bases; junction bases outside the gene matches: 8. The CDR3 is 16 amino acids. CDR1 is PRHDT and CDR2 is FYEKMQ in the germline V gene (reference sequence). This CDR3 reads CASSSNPGTGGNEQFF. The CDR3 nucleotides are TGTGCCAGCAGCTCTAATCCCGGGACAGGGGGCAATGAGCAGTTCTTC.

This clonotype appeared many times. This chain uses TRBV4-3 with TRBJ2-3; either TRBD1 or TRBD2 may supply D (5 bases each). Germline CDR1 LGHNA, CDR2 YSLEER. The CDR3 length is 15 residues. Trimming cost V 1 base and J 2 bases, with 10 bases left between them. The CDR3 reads CASSQGGRITDTQYF. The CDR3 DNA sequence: TGCGCCAGCAGCCAAGGGGGACGGATCACAGATACGCAGTATTTT.